Following are 13 T cell receptor beta chains from one sample sequenced in a study of cytomegalovirus exposure and HLA in healthy donors. Sequencing used immunoSEQ multiplex PCR; TCRdb keeps in-frame clones, though not all of them. The sample yields about 64,000 clones, roughly 94% seen once. The sample comprised PBMCs. The receptors derive from a woman younger than 30 in good health and CMV-seropositive.

The chain combines TRBV7-9 with TRBJ2-7, with D perhaps TRBD1 (6 bases). V lost 3 bases and J lost 5, with 14 bases in between. The CDR3 extends over 14 amino acids. Germline-derived CDR1 and CDR2 are SEHNR and FQNEAQ (reference sequence). Written as DNA, the CDR3 is TGTGCCAGCAGCTTGACCGGGACATATGACGAGCAGTACTTC. Encoded protein: CASSLTGTYDEQYF.

This chain links TRBV28 with TRBJ1-2; no reliable D call. Germline CDR1 reads MDHEN; CDR2 reads SYDVKM. Trimming left V 5 bases short and J 6 bases short, with 10 bases between. The CDR3 has 12 amino acids. The CDR3 DNA reads TGTGCCAGCAGTACCCCACCTAATGGCTACACCTTC. This codes for CASSTPPNGYTF.

Here the CDR3 reads CASSLSRAVTGELFF. CDR3 DNA: TGTGCCAGCAGTTTGTCCAGGGCGGTTACCGGGGAGCTGTTTTTT. The chain joins TRBV27 to TRBJ2-2; weak D call: TRBD1 (5 bases). The V end was cut by 3 bases, the J end by 5 bases, with 13 bases between. Germline V gene data show CDR1 as MNHEY and CDR2 as SMNVEV (reference sequence). The CDR3 sequence is 15 residues long.

To note about this clone: The identical CDR3 is also encoded by other nucleotide sequences in the sample. The V call is TRBV13, the J call TRBJ1-1; no reliable D call. Germline V lookup: CDR1 PRHDT, CDR2 FYEKMQ (reference sequence). Trimming removed 5 bases from V and 1 base from J, with 14 bases in between. The CDR3 runs to 15 residues. The CDR3 sequence is CASSHRGSGNTEAFF. For the CDR3, the DNA is TGTGCCAGCAGCCATCGAGGAAGTGGGAACACTGAAGCTTTCTTT.

The J gene is TRBJ2-3, the V gene TRBV28, with TRBD2 identical over 10 bases. Germline assignment: CDR1 MDHEN and CDR2 SYDVKM. CDR3 length equals 19 residues. V gave up 3 bases and J gave up 2 bases; unmatched junction bases: 14. In DNA, the CDR3 is TGTGCCAGCAGTTTGCCAGGGTCCGGGACTAGCGTACTCACAGATACGCAGTATTTT. It specifies CASSLPGSGTSVLTDTQYF.

The V gene is TRBV9, the J gene TRBJ1-4; the match to TRBD1 covers 9 bases. Trimming took 3 bases from V and 8 from J; bases not matched to a gene: 5. The germline gives CDR1 SGDLS, CDR2 YYNGEE. CDR3 length equals 14 residues. The CDR3 loop is CASSEDRGDEKLFF. In DNA, the CDR3 is TGTGCCAGCAGCGAGGACAGGGGTGACGAAAAACTGTTTTTT.

The chain joins TRBV30 to TRBJ1-5; D is possibly TRBD1 (6 bases). Trimming cost V 0 bases and J 3 bases, with 15 bases left between them. The CDR3 extends over 16 amino acids. Germline CDR1 GTSNPN, CDR2 SVGIG (reference sequence). The CDR3 reads CAWSVGGGQYNQPQHF. CDR3 sequence (DNA): TGTGCCTGGAGTGTAGGGGGGGGGCAGTACAATCAGCCCCAGCATTTT.

The rearrangement joins TRBV6-5 to TRBJ1-1, with D unclear. CDR1 and CDR2 (germline): MNHEY, SVGAGI. Trimming removed 0 bases at V and 0 bases at J, with 8 bases between. CDR3 length equals 15 residues. CDR3 in amino acids: CASSYSSTVNTEAFF. CDR3 in DNA: TGTGCCAGCAGTTACTCTTCAACAGTGAACACTGAAGCTTTCTTT.

The genes are TRBV4-3 and TRBJ1-3, with D unclear. CDR1 and CDR2 (germline): LGHNA, YSLEER. Trimming took 1 base from V and 4 from J, leaving 11 bases between them. This CDR3 has 15 residues. CDR3 amino acids: CASSQGAHQGNTIYF. The CDR3 DNA reads TGCGCCAGCAGCCAAGGAGCGCACCAAGGAAACACCATATATTTT.

V gene TRBV7-2 combines with J gene TRBJ2-7, with a weak D call TRBD2 (6 bases). Germline V lookup: CDR1 SGHTA, CDR2 FQGNSA. V shed 2 bases and J shed 5 bases, with 10 bases lying between them. CDR3 length: 13 amino acids. The CDR3 DNA sequence: TGTGCCAGCAGCTTAAGAGGCGGGGACGAGCAGTACTTC. Protein product: CASSLRGGDEQYF.

The gene calls are TRBV18 and TRBJ1-1; D remains unclear. The CDR3 totals 12 residues. V was trimmed by 4 bases and J by 10 bases, leaving 13 bases between them. Germline CDR1 is KGHSH and CDR2 is LQKENI. As DNA, the CDR3 is TGTGCCAGCTCACACGATACGCCAGGAGCTTTCTTT. Translation: CASSHDTPGAFF.

The chain couples TRBV2 to TRBJ1-3, with D possibly matching TRBD1 (5 bases). Trimming removed 4 bases at V and 2 bases at J, with 18 bases between. There are 17 residues in the CDR3. CDR1 SNHLY and CDR2 FYNNEI come from the germline V gene. CDR3 DNA sequence: TGTGCCAGCAGTGGGGGCGGACAATCCCGGCCTGGAAACACCATATATTTT. The encoded protein is CASSGGGQSRPGNTIYF.

The rearrangement links TRBV5-6 to TRBJ2-5; D remains ambiguous. Deletions cut 0 bases from V and 5 bases from J, with 11 bases between. Per the germline V gene, CDR1 is SGHDT and CDR2 is YYEEEE. The CDR3 extends over 14 amino acids. CDR3 DNA: TGTGCCAGCAGCTTGGTTGCCACCAGTGAGACCCAGTACTTC. Its protein is CASSLVATSETQYF.